One sample yielded the 21 T cell receptor beta chains listed below, sequenced in a study of siplizumab effects on memory and regulatory T cells. Profiled with immunoSEQ multiplex PCR; TCRdb holds only in-frame clones, not every one. The repertoire includes around 100,000 clones, roughly 92% of them detected once, and about 0.62% sits in the top ten. The sequencing input was Tregs sorted from blood. The source is a human donor in good health.

This clone was detected only once. V gene TRBV11-2 combines with J gene TRBJ1-2; maybe TRBD1 (5 bases). CDR1 is SGHAT and CDR2 is FQNNGV in the germline V gene. CDR3 length: 16 amino acids. The V end was cut by 4 bases, the J end by 1 base, with 16 bases between. CDR3 loop: CASSSPYWGLNYGYTF. CDR3 bases: TGTGCCAGCAGCTCCCCCTATTGGGGCCTTAACTATGGCTACACCTTC.

The chain links TRBV15 to TRBJ2-3, with TRBD2 as a possible D gene (6 bases). V shed 3 bases and J shed 4 bases, with 17 bases lying between them. CDR1 LNHNV and CDR2 YYDKDF come from the germline V gene (reference sequence). The CDR3 loop spans 16 amino acids. CDR3 loop: CATSSSFAGRADTQYF. The CDR3 nucleotides read TGTGCCACCAGCAGTTCTTTCGCGGGACGGGCAGATACGCAGTATTTT.

The chain joins TRBV7-9 to TRBJ2-1; D gene uncertain. Trimming removed 6 bases from V and 7 bases from J, with 19 bases in between. CDR1 is SEHNR, CDR2 FQNEAQ, per germline (reference sequence). This CDR3 has 15 residues. The CDR3 DNA follows: TGTGCCAGCAGTTACGGTAGTTGGAATAGGAATGAGCAGTTCTTC. It specifies CASSYGSWNRNEQFF. The full variable domain, rest sourced from reference TRBV7-9 and TRBJ2-1, is DTGVSQNPRHKITKRGQNVTFRCDPISEHNRLYWYRQTLGQGPEFLTYFQNEAQLEKSRLLSDRFSAERPKGSFSTLEIQRTEQGDSAMYLCASSYGSWNRNEQFFGPGTRLTVL.

The chain carries TRBV6-1 and TRBJ2-7, with 8 positions matching TRBD1. The CDR3 sequence is 13 residues long. Germline CDR1 is MNHNS and CDR2 is SASEGT. V lost 4 bases and J lost 3; bases outside the gene matches: 2. Here the CDR3 reads CASSVDRVYEQYF. CDR3 nucleotide sequence: TGTGCCAGCAGTGTGGACAGGGTCTACGAGCAGTACTTC.

The chain carries TRBV7-9 and TRBJ2-2, with TRBD1 as a possible D gene (5 bases). The CDR3 has 15 amino acids. Germline loops: CDR1 SEHNR, CDR2 FQNEAQ (reference sequence). Trimming cost V 7 bases and J 3 bases, with 15 bases left between them. CDR3: CASTPTGRDTGELFF. CDR3 DNA: TGTGCCAGCACCCCCACCGGCAGGGACACCGGGGAGCTGTTTTTT.

The V call is TRBV27, the J call TRBJ2-1, with 8 nucleotides matching TRBD2. CDR3 length equals 13 residues. Trimming cost V 6 bases and J 2 bases; bases outside gene matches: 0. Germline V gives CDR1 MNHEY, CDR2 SMNVEV (reference sequence). The CDR3 sequence is CASRGLAYNEQFF. In DNA form, the CDR3 reads TGTGCCAGCAGGGGACTAGCCTACAATGAGCAGTTCTTC.

The V gene is TRBV10-1, the J gene TRBJ2-3; a possible D gene is TRBD1 (5 bases). The CDR3 has 14 residues. V was clipped by 0 bases and J by 1 base, with 5 bases between them. CDR1 and CDR2 from the germline V gene are WNHNN and SYGVQD (reference sequence). CDR3 in amino acids: CASSESGGTDTQYF. DNA for the CDR3: TGCGCCAGCAGTGAGTCAGGGGGCACAGATACGCAGTATTTT.

As regards this clone: The junction and the germline gene differ at one end; a read error may be behind it. J is TRBJ1-2 and V is TRBV15; the D is unclear. Germline CDR1 LNHNV, CDR2 YYDKDF (reference sequence). The CDR3 runs to 15 residues. The CDR3 coding sequence is TGTGCCACCAGCAGAGAGTTCCTTGGGGAGACTCAGCAGGCCTTC. It encodes CATSREFLGETQQAF.

The rearrangement joins TRBV27 to TRBJ2-7, with TRBD2 matching 10 bases. The CDR3 covers 16 residues. CDR1 and CDR2 (germline): MNHEY, SMNVEV (reference sequence). J gave up 7 bases and V 5 bases, and 14 bases lay outside the gene matches. For the CDR3, the DNA is TGTGCCAGCAGTCCCGTGTGGGGGCTAGCGGGGGAAGAGCAGTACTTC. The encoded protein is CASSPVWGLAGEEQYF.

A note on this clone: Other DNA variants within this sample encode the same CDR3. This chain joins TRBV4-2 and TRBJ2-7; 11 nucleotides align to TRBD2. J gave up 2 bases and V 0 bases, and 6 bases lay outside the gene matches. CDR1 is LGHNA, CDR2 YNFKEQ, per germline. The CDR3 loop spans 17 amino acids. CDR3 amino acids: CASSQDPGTSGPYEQYF. CDR3 nucleotides: TGTGCCAGCAGCCAAGATCCCGGGACTAGCGGTCCCTACGAGCAGTACTTC.

The chain couples TRBV29-1 to TRBJ1-2; D unresolved. Trimming left V 5 bases short and J 3 bases short, with 19 bases between. CDR1 and CDR2 from the germline V gene are SQVTM and ANQGSEA. The CDR3 is 15 residues long. This chain's CDR3 is CSVPLSPSGHYGYTF. The CDR3 region has the DNA TGCAGCGTTCCTCTTAGCCCCTCCGGGCACTATGGCTACACCTTC.

V gene TRBV7-9 combines with J gene TRBJ2-1; TRBD1 aligns across 8 bases. V was pared by 5 bases and J by 6 bases, with 9 bases of the junction left unmatched. The CDR3 has 15 amino acids. The V gene's germline CDR1 is SEHNR and CDR2 FQNEAQ (reference sequence). The DNA of the CDR3 is TGTGCCAGCAGCGGCCGGGACAGGACCTTCAATGAGCAGTTCTTC. It translates to CASSGRDRTFNEQFF.

The V call is TRBV19, the J call TRBJ1-5, with D maybe TRBD1 (6 bases). The length of the CDR3 is 12 residues. Germline V gives CDR1 LNHDA, CDR2 SQIVND (reference sequence). V dropped 9 bases and J dropped 9 bases, with 15 bases sitting between them. The CDR3 bases are TGTGCCAGCAAGAGGGGGACGGGGCCCCAGCATTTT. This translates into CASKRGTGPQHF.

The chain uses TRBV6-1 and TRBJ1-3, with no clear D. The germline gives CDR1 MNHNS, CDR2 SASEGT. V was cut by 2 bases and J by 0 bases, with 8 bases left in between. The CDR3 consists of 15 residues. The chain's CDR3 is CASSETAYSGNTIYF. The CDR3 nucleotides are TGTGCCAGCAGTGAAACGGCTTACTCTGGAAACACCATATATTTT.

The rearrangement uses TRBV10-3 and TRBJ2-2, with 8 bases identical to TRBD1. This CDR3 is 15 amino acids long. V shed 5 bases and J 1 base; nucleotides not matched to a gene: 3. Germline CDR1 reads ENHRY; CDR2 reads SYGVKD. The CDR3 coding sequence is TGTGCCATCAGTAGGGACAGGCAGAACACCGGGGAGCTGTTTTTT. Translation gives CAISRDRQNTGELFF.

The chain is built from TRBV19 and TRBJ1-5, with D possibly TRBD1 on 6 matching bases. The CDR3 totals 15 residues. Per the germline V gene, CDR1 is LNHDA and CDR2 is SQIVND (reference sequence). The germline V and J ends were trimmed by 6 bases and 2 bases, with 14 bases remaining between them. CDR3 amino acids: CASRGAGRGNQPQHF. The CDR3 region has the DNA TGTGCCAGTAGGGGGGCGGGCAGAGGCAATCAGCCCCAGCATTTT. The full variable domain, completed using reference TRBV19 and TRBJ1-5, is DGGITQSPKYLFRKEGQNVTLSCEQNLNHDAMYWYRQDPGQGLRLIYYSQIVNDFQKGDIAEGYSVSREKKESFPLTVTSAQKNPTAFYLCASRGAGRGNQPQHFGDGTRLSIL.

The chain recombines TRBV19 with TRBJ2-1; possible D gene TRBD1, 6 bases. Trimming cost V 3 bases and J 1 base, with 13 bases left between them. CDR1 is LNHDA, CDR2 SQIVND, per germline (reference sequence). The length of the CDR3 is 16 residues. The CDR3 DNA reads TGTGCCAGTAGTATTGGTACAGGGTGGTCCTACAATGAGCAGTTCTTC. Translating gives CASSIGTGWSYNEQFF.

The chain couples TRBV4-2 to TRBJ2-1; TRBD2 matches 9 bases. Trimming removed 0 bases from V and 12 bases from J; junction bases left unmatched: 9. The CDR3 runs to 15 residues. The germline CDR1 and CDR2 sequences are LGHNA and YNFKEQ. The DNA of the CDR3 is TGTGCCAGCAGCCAAGAAGCGGGGGGTTATGCTAGGCAGTTCTTC. Translation: CASSQEAGGYARQFF.

There are a few counts of this clone. The chain joins TRBV18 to TRBJ1-1; 7 bases map to TRBD1. CDR1 and CDR2 from the germline V gene are KGHSH and LQKENI. Trimming took 2 bases from V and 0 from J; bases not matched to a gene: 3. The CDR3 has 15 amino acids. CDR3 DNA: TGTGCCAGCTCACCAAGGGGGCGCATGAACACTGAAGCTTTCTTT. Protein sequence: CASSPRGRMNTEAFF.

This rearrangement joins TRBV25-1 to TRBJ2-1; 7 bases are shared with TRBD2. The CDR3 is 18 amino acids. V shed 3 bases, J shed 0 bases, and the junction held 11 bases outside the gene matches. The germline V gene has CDR1 MGHDK and CDR2 SYGVNS. CDR3 sequence: CASSEAGVGALSYNEQFF. The DNA of the CDR3 is TGTGCCAGCAGTGAGGCGGGAGTAGGGGCCCTCTCCTACAATGAGCAGTTCTTC.

This sequence joins TRBV6-4 and TRBJ2-2; the D call may be TRBD1 or TRBD2 (5 bases each). The CDR3 runs to 14 residues. V lost 6 bases to trimming and J lost 7 bases, with 15 bases between them. The germline V gene encodes CDR1 MRHNA and CDR2 SNTAGT. The CDR3 region is CASRPGPRGGELFF. In DNA, the CDR3 is TGTGCCAGCAGACCGGGACCCCGAGGCGGGGAGCTGTTTTTT.